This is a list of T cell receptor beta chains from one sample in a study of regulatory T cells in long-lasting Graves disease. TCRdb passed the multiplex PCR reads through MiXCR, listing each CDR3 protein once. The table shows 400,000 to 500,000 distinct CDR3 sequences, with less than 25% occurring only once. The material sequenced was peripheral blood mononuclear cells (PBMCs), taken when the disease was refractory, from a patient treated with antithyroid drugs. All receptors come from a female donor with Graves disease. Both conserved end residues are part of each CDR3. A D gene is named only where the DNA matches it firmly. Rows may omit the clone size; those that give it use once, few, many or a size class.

CAISEGSGGNTGELFF	TGTGCCATCAGTGAAGGTAGCGGAGGGAACACCGGGGAGCTGTTTTTT	-	once	TRBJ2-2	TRBV10-3
CASSNQGTQYF	TGTGCCAGCAGCAACCAAGGGACCCAGTACTTC	-	few	TRBJ2-5	TRBV7-2
CASSFIAGGPEETQYF	TGTGCCAGCAGTTTTATAGCGGGAGGGCCCGAGGAGACCCAGTACTTC	TRBD2	many	TRBJ2-5	TRBV27
CASSPLFSGLAGYSYEQYF	TGTGCCAGCTCACCCCTGTTCTCGGGACTAGCGGGGTACTCCTACGAGCAGTACTTC	TRBD2	-	TRBJ2-7	TRBV18
CASSLEGWQPQHF	TGTGCCAGCAGCTTAGAGGGGTGGCAGCCCCAGCATTTT	-	-	TRBJ1-5	TRBV12-3/TRBV12-4
CASSLATAWGFSEQYF	TGCGCCAGCAGCTTGGCTACGGCATGGGGCTTTAGCGAGCAGTACTTC	-	few	TRBJ2-7	TRBV5-1
CASRRPIGQSNQPQHF	TGTGCCAGCAGGCGGCCGATTGGACAAAGCAATCAGCCCCAGCATTTT	-	once	TRBJ1-5	TRBV6-1
CASSNGLAGGEGTDTQYF	TGTGCCAGCAGTAACGGACTAGCGGGAGGGGAGGGCACAGATACGCAGTATTTT	TRBD2	-	TRBJ2-3	TRBV6-2/TRBV6-3
CASSQGSDYEQYF	TGCGCCAGCAGCCAAGGTTCGGATTACGAGCAGTACTTC	-	few	TRBJ2-7	TRBV4-1
CASSSDHTKSYEQYF	TGTGCCAGCAGTTCGGACCACACGAAATCCTACGAGCAGTACTTC	-	many	TRBJ2-7	TRBV27
CATSVSGDYEQYF	TGTGCCACCAGTGTGTCCGGCGACTACGAGCAGTACTTC	-	many	TRBJ2-7	TRBV24-1
CASSELIGLVDFNSPLHF	TGTGCCAGCAGTGAACTCATAGGGTTGGTCGACTTTAATTCACCCCTCCACTTT	-	many	TRBJ1-6	TRBV6-2/TRBV6-3
CASGFGRDHNEQFF	TGTGCTAGTGGTTTCGGGCGGGACCACAATGAGCAGTTCTTC	-	-	TRBJ2-1	TRBV12-5
CASSVLDNQETQYF	TGTGCCAGCAGCGTACTCGACAACCAAGAGACCCAGTACTTC	-	many	TRBJ2-5	TRBV7-9
CASRGGGTGNTEAFF	TGTGCCAGCAGAGGCGGCGGGACAGGGAACACTGAAGCTTTCTTT	TRBD1	many	TRBJ1-1	TRBV28
CASSRLWTAMNTEAFF	TGTGCCAGCAGCAGACTCTGGACAGCCATGAACACTGAAGCTTTCTTT	-	-	TRBJ1-1	TRBV7-2
CASRQSGVAPYEQYF	TGTGCCAGCAGACAATCCGGGGTTGCTCCCTACGAGCAGTACTTC	-	many	TRBJ2-7	TRBV3-1
CASATTPNTEAFF	TGTGCCAGCGCCACCACACCGAACACTGAAGCTTTCTTT	-	many	TRBJ1-1	TRBV6-1
CSVARSGFLETQYF	TGCAGCGTTGCCCGTTCAGGTTTTCTAGAGACCCAGTACTTC	-	many	TRBJ2-5	TRBV29-1
CASSITKDREQPQHF	TGTGCCAGTAGTATAACTAAGGACAGGGAACAGCCCCAGCATTTT	TRBD1	many	TRBJ1-5	TRBV19
CASSSRAGTTSF	TGTGCCAGCAGTTCCCGGGCGGGAACCACTTCATTC	-	-	TRBJ2-7	TRBV12-3/TRBV12-4
CASSVLQGTGELFF	TGTGCCAGCAGTGTCCTCCAGGGGACCGGGGAGCTGTTTTTT	-	many	TRBJ2-2	TRBV6-1
CASSLARGPQPQHF	TGTGCCAGCAGCTTGGCCAGGGGGCCTCAGCCCCAGCATTTT	TRBD1	few	TRBJ1-5	TRBV5-6
CSARDERETQYF	TGCAGTGCTAGAGATGAGAGAGAGACCCAGTACTTC	-	many	TRBJ2-5	TRBV20-1
CSAFARTSGRALYEQYF	TGCAGTGCCTTCGCACGGACTAGCGGGAGGGCCCTCTACGAGCAGTACTTC	TRBD2	few	TRBJ2-7	TRBV20-1
CASSLEGTDYYGYTF	TGTGCCAGCAGCTTAGAAGGGACGGATTACTATGGCTACACCTTC	-	few	TRBJ1-2	TRBV7-9
CASSLAEREKTDTQYF	TGTGCCAGCAGCTTAGCGGAGCGGGAGAAGACAGATACGCAGTATTTT	TRBD2	-	TRBJ2-3	TRBV7-9